These 15 T cell receptor beta chains originate from one sample sequenced in a study of technical replicates of blood from a handful of donors (dated by TCRdb to 2016 to 2017). Preparation of the library involved the immunoSEQ multiplex PCR assay. The immuneACCESS repertoire file appears here via TCRdb, limited to in-frame rearrangements. These files lack a portion of the clones; in checked studies, under half of the deficit traces to unresolved V genes, and the cause of the others is not known. A total of around 79,000 clones appear in this sample, around 94% of them only once. The ten largest account for 0.39% of the sample. Sequenced sample: T cells isolated from PBMCs. The receptors come from a human donor in good health.

The chain couples TRBV10-3 to TRBJ2-3; perhaps TRBD1 as D (5 bases). This CDR3 comprises 15 residues. CDR1 is ENHRY and CDR2 is SYGVKD in the germline V gene. V was shortened by 5 bases and J by 2 bases, with 14 bases between the two germline ends. The CDR3 protein is CAISLGREATDTQYF. The CDR3 nucleotides read TGTGCCATCAGTTTAGGCAGGGAAGCCACAGATACGCAGTATTTT.

The rearrangement links TRBV10-3 to TRBJ1-4; D possibly corresponds to TRBD1 (5 bases). Germline CDR1 and CDR2: ENHRY and SYGVKD. V was pared by 8 bases and J by 5 bases, with 15 bases between. The CDR3 length is 14 residues. For the CDR3, the DNA is TGTGCCATCGGGCGCGACAGAGAGAATGAAAAACTGTTTTTT. Translation: CAIGRDRENEKLFF.

This clone appeared once. This chain links TRBV25-1 with TRBJ2-5; 9 bases align to TRBD1. CDR3 length equals 14 residues. CDR1 and CDR2 from the germline V gene are MGHDK and SYGVNS. Losses at the gene ends were 3 bases for V and 4 bases for J; bases not matched to a gene: 3. CDR3 nucleotides: TGTGCCAGCAGTGATCACAGGGGGCGAGAGACCCAGTACTTC. Translation: CASSDHRGRETQYF. Combining the CDR3 with reference TRBV25-1 and TRBJ2-5 gives the whole variable domain EADIYQTPRYLVIGTGKKITLECSQTMGHDKMYWYQQDPGMELHLIHYSYGVNSTEKGDLSSESTVSRIRTEHFPLTLESARPSHTSQYLCASSDHRGRETQYFGPGTRLLVL.

V is TRBV7-2 and J is TRBJ2-2; perhaps TRBD1 as D (6 bases). The CDR3 contains 15 residues. V was cut by 2 bases and J by 3 bases, with 10 bases left in between. Germline CDR1 reads SGHTA; CDR2 reads FQGNSA. Here the CDR3 reads CASSLPRGYTGELFF. The CDR3 DNA reads as TGTGCCAGCAGCTTACCCAGGGGATACACCGGGGAGCTGTTTTTT.

The chain uses TRBV10-3 and TRBJ2-7, with TRBD2 identical over 10 bases. The ends lost 5 bases at V and 0 bases at J; junction bases unmatched: 4. The CDR3 totals 15 residues. Germline-derived CDR1 and CDR2 are ENHRY and SYGVKD. CDR3 sequence: CAISLAGGSSYEQYF. Here the CDR3 DNA reads TGTGCCATCAGTTTAGCGGGAGGAAGCTCCTACGAGCAGTACTTC.

This clone occurred once. The gene calls are TRBV10-3 and TRBJ1-2; 11 bases line up with TRBD1. CDR1 ENHRY and CDR2 SYGVKD come from the germline V gene. This CDR3 spans 14 amino acids. After removal of 2 bases from V and 4 bases from J, the junction contained 0 bases not matched to a gene. CDR3 region: CAISEGQGAYGYTF. CDR3 bases: TGTGCCATCAGTGAGGGACAGGGGGCCTATGGCTACACCTTC.

This chain connects TRBV19 to TRBJ2-7; no clear D. V lost 5 bases and J lost 2, with 19 bases in between. CDR1 and CDR2 from the germline V gene are LNHDA and SQIVND (reference sequence). The CDR3 loop spans 16 amino acids. This CDR3 is CASSQKTTFFPYEQYF. The CDR3, as DNA: TGTGCCAGTAGTCAAAAAACAACATTTTTCCCCTACGAGCAGTACTTC.

The chain joins TRBV6-1 to TRBJ2-5; 12 nucleotides match TRBD2. The CDR3 totals 21 residues. CDR1 is MNHNS, CDR2 SASEGT, per germline. With V trimmed by 1 base and J by 4 bases, 19 bases remained unmatched. The CDR3 reads CASSEGLAGVVYGVARETQYF. The CDR3 coding sequence is TGTGCCAGCAGTGAAGGACTAGCGGGAGTAGTTTATGGGGTCGCGAGAGAGACCCAGTACTTC.

The chain links TRBV10-3 to TRBJ2-3, with TRBD1 as a possible D gene (6 bases). The CDR3 spans 18 residues. V gave up 0 bases and J gave up 2 bases, with 18 bases separating them. Per germline, CDR1 ENHRY and CDR2 SYGVKD. CDR3 DNA sequence: TGTGCCATCAGTGAGTCCGGTCCAGGACAGTTGACCACAGATACGCAGTATTTT. It codes for CAISESGPGQLTTDTQYF.

The V call is TRBV7-2, the J call TRBJ2-3; D possibly corresponds to TRBD2 (5 bases). The CDR3 is 14 residues long. The V gene's germline CDR1 is SGHTA and CDR2 FQGNSA. Trimming took 5 bases from V and 6 from J, leaving 15 bases between them. CDR3 loop: CASSILVPSDTQYF. CDR3 bases: TGTGCCAGCAGCATACTAGTTCCGTCGGATACGCAGTATTTT.

The V call is TRBV11-2, the J call TRBJ2-1, with D unresolved. This CDR3 comprises 12 residues. Trimming took off 2 bases at V and 8 bases at J, with 7 bases between the two ends. Germline lookup yields CDR1 SGHAT and CDR2 FQNNGV. The CDR3 loop is CASSLQVHEQFF. CDR3 DNA: TGTGCCAGCAGCTTACAGGTTCATGAGCAGTTCTTC.

This chain connects TRBV28 to TRBJ1-5; a possible D gene is TRBD1 (6 bases). Trimming took off 6 bases at V and 2 bases at J, with 14 bases between the two ends. There are 15 residues in the CDR3. In germline, CDR1 is MDHEN, CDR2 SYDVKM. For the CDR3, the DNA is TGTGCCAGCAGGCCGGACAGTTACGGCAATCAGCCCCAGCATTTT. Encoded protein: CASRPDSYGNQPQHF.

The table lists this clone with a count of one. This chain joins TRBV6-5 and TRBJ1-5; no firm D call. Per germline, CDR1 MNHEY and CDR2 SVGAGI. CDR3 length: 14 amino acids. V dropped 6 bases and J dropped 4 bases, with 13 bases sitting between them. The CDR3 DNA reads TGTGCCAGCAGGAGACATAATTCAAATCAGCCCCAGCATTTT. Residues: CASRRHNSNQPQHF.

The rearrangement joins TRBV5-1 to TRBJ2-1, with 8 bases identical to TRBD1. The CDR3 runs to 15 residues. With V trimmed by 4 bases and J by 2 bases, 5 bases remained unmatched. In germline, CDR1 is SGHRS, CDR2 YFSETQ. The chain's CDR3 is CASSPGQGAYNEQFF. DNA of the CDR3: TGCGCCAGCAGCCCCGGACAGGGCGCCTACAATGAGCAGTTCTTC. Combining the CDR3 with reference TRBV5-1 and TRBJ2-1 gives the whole variable domain KAGVTQTPRYLIKTRGQQVTLSCSPISGHRSVSWYQQTPGQGLQFLFEYFSETQRNKGNFPGRFSGRQFSNSRSEMNVSTLELGDSALYLCASSPGQGAYNEQFFGPGTRLTVL.

The V gene is TRBV10-3, the J gene TRBJ1-2; D might be TRBD1 (5 bases). The CDR3 totals 13 residues. Trimming removed 6 bases at V and 4 bases at J, with 12 bases between. Germline loops: CDR1 ENHRY, CDR2 SYGVKD. DNA for the CDR3: TGTGCCATCAGCAGCGGGGGTTCCTATGGCTACACCTTC. It is translated as CAISSGGSYGYTF.